The next 15 T cell receptor beta chains were all read from a single sample in a study of Ad26.COV2.S vaccination and SARS-CoV-2 variants. As to treatment: some 20 received Ad26.COV2.S at low or high dose, single or two shots; several received placebo; per-sample allocation not given. Collection of samples fell on day 63 after the first vaccine or placebo injection. The method was immunoSEQ multiplex PCR; TCRdb's version includes in-frame clones alone and lacks a portion of them. The sample lists around 240,000 clones, 85% to 90% occurring once. This sample comprised peripheral blood, obtained in a trial of Ad26.COV2.S vaccine versus placebo. The receptors shown here come from a person between 18 and 59 years old who received the Ad26.COV2.S COVID-19 vaccine or a placebo.

There are a few counts of this clone. CDR3 amino acids: CASSLGQGVEEQYF. CDR3 bases: TGTGCCAGCAGCTTAGGACAGGGGGTGGAAGAGCAGTACTTC. The gene calls are TRBV7-9 and TRBJ2-7; TRBD1 matches 9 bases. This CDR3 spans 14 amino acids. V shed 1 base, J shed 7 bases, and the junction held 5 bases outside the gene matches. Germline CDR1 reads SEHNR; CDR2 reads FQNEAQ (reference sequence). The full variable domain, its missing parts supplied by reference TRBV7-9 and TRBJ2-7, is DTGVSQNPRHKITKRGQNVTFRCDPISEHNRLYWYRQTLGQGPEFLTYFQNEAQLEKSRLLSDRFSAERPKGSFSTLEIQRTEQGDSAMYLCASSLGQGVEEQYFGPGTRLTVT.

This clone was recorded once. The CDR3 region is CASSLGREASYNEQFF. For the CDR3, the DNA is TGTGCCAGCAGCTTAGGGCGGGAGGCCTCCTACAATGAGCAGTTCTTC. The chain is built from TRBV11-3 and TRBJ2-1; 8 nucleotides match TRBD2. Germline trimming cut 1 base from V and 0 bases from J; bases unmatched to any gene: 2. The germline V gene encodes CDR1 SGHNT and CDR2 YENEEA. This CDR3 has 16 amino acids.

V usage is TRBV11-3 and J usage is TRBJ2-1; D may be TRBD2 (6 bases). Germline CDR1 is SGHNT and CDR2 is YENEEA. V lost 7 bases and J 0 bases, leaving 13 bases between the germline ends. There are 15 residues in the CDR3. The CDR3: CASIPRGSSYNEQFF. Here the CDR3 DNA reads TGTGCCAGCATCCCCCGGGGGAGCTCCTACAATGAGCAGTTCTTC.

The chain joins TRBV18 to TRBJ1-2, with D possibly TRBD1 on 5 matching bases. CDR3 length: 14 amino acids. From germline, CDR1 is KGHSH and CDR2 LQKENI. V was trimmed by 5 bases and J by 4 bases, leaving 14 bases between them. CDR3 residues: CASSGGSTVYGYTF. As DNA, the CDR3 is TGTGCCAGCTCAGGGGGGAGTACTGTCTATGGCTACACCTTC.

The CDR3 is CAISDLRGRDTQYF. Here the CDR3 DNA reads TGTGCCATCAGTGATTTGCGGGGGAGGGATACGCAGTATTTT. The V and J genes are TRBV10-3 and TRBJ2-3; 7 positions match TRBD2. The CDR3 is 14 residues long. CDR1 is ENHRY and CDR2 is SYGVKD in the germline V gene. The V and J ends lost 3 bases and 6 bases, in that order; junction bases with no gene match: 6.

In this sample, this clone turned up once. The chain is built from TRBV6-5 and TRBJ2-2; no reliable D call. This CDR3 is built from 15 residues. Trimming left V 7 bases short and J 6 bases short, with 18 bases between. From germline, CDR1 is MNHEY and CDR2 SVGAGI. The CDR3 DNA sequence: TGTGCCAGCAATTATGTCGGCACTCCCGCCGGGGAGCTGTTTTTT. Its translation is CASNYVGTPAGELFF.

The rearrangement uses TRBV6-2 or TRBV6-3 and TRBJ2-5; the match to TRBD2 covers 8 bases. Germline assignment: CDR1 MNHEY and CDR2 SVGEGT. The CDR3 length is 16 residues. Trimming cost V 5 bases and J 2 bases; bases outside gene matches: 10. CDR3 coding DNA: TGTGCCAGCAGTCGGGCCTCCGCGGGGGGACAAGAGACCCAGTACTTC. Amino acids: CASSRASAGGQETQYF.

This rearrangement joins TRBV6-5 to TRBJ1-5; D is unresolved. The germline V gene has CDR1 MNHEY and CDR2 SVGAGI. The V gene lost 4 bases and the J gene lost 8 bases, with 18 bases spanning the gap. This CDR3 spans 15 amino acids. For the CDR3, the DNA is TGTGCCAGCAGTTCCCGACCCGATCTCTGGGAGCCCCAGCATTTT. Its translation: CASSSRPDLWEPQHF.

The chain couples TRBV7-9 to TRBJ1-6; tentatively, D is TRBD1 (5 bases). Per the germline V gene, CDR1 is SEHNR and CDR2 is FQNEAQ (reference sequence). V dropped 5 bases and J dropped 4 bases, with 15 bases sitting between them. The CDR3 covers 16 residues. CDR3 loop: CASSPPDAGYNSPLHF. CDR3 coding DNA: TGTGCCAGCAGCCCCCCGGATGCAGGGTATAATTCACCCCTCCACTTT.

The chain employs TRBV9 and TRBJ1-1; D unresolved. The germline gives CDR1 SGDLS, CDR2 YYNGEE. There are 13 residues in the CDR3. V was cut by 4 bases and J by 4 bases, with 11 bases left in between. CDR3 coding DNA: TGTGCCAGCAGCCCGACGGGGAGCACTGAAGCTTTCTTT. Residues: CASSPTGSTEAFF.

This chain links TRBV5-6 with TRBJ2-5, with unresolved D. CDR3 length equals 15 residues. V gave up 0 bases and J gave up 2 bases, with 11 bases separating them. CDR1 and CDR2 from the germline V gene are SGHDT and YYEEEE. The CDR3 sequence is CASSLGDFIQETQYF. As DNA, the CDR3 is TGTGCCAGCAGCTTGGGTGACTTCATACAAGAGACCCAGTACTTC. Complete variable domain (other parts from reference TRBV5-6 and TRBJ2-5): DAGVTQSPTHLIKTRGQQVTLRCSPKSGHDTVSWYQQALGQGPQFIFQYYEEEERQRGNFPDRFSGHQFPNYSSELNVNALLLGDSALYLCASSLGDFIQETQYFGPGTRLLVL.

The rearrangement joins TRBV6-5 to TRBJ1-2; tentative D call: TRBD1 (5 bases). Germline CDR1 is MNHEY and CDR2 is SVGAGI. With 4 bases removed from V and 8 bases from J, the gap between germline ends came to 23 bases. CDR3 length: 16 amino acids. The CDR3 is CASSSEQAFPLGGYTF. The CDR3 DNA is TGTGCCAGCAGTTCGGAACAGGCATTTCCGCTTGGAGGCTACACCTTC.

In the case of this clone: At one end the junction does not follow the germline gene, possibly because of a read error. The chain uses TRBV3-1 (or the pseudogene TRBV3-2) and TRBJ2-1; the D gene could be TRBD1 or TRBD2 (5 bases each). Germline V gene lookup returns CDR1 LGHDT and CDR2 YNNKEL (reference sequence). This CDR3 contains 12 residues. CDR3 in amino acids: CASRDDRNQQFF. DNA for the CDR3: TGTGCCAGCCGGGACGACCGCAATCAGCAGTTCTTC.

This clone was counted between two and nine times. V and J are TRBV7-9 and TRBJ1-6; perhaps TRBD1 as D (5 bases). CDR1 and CDR2 from the germline V gene are SEHNR and FQNEAQ (reference sequence). The V end lost 2 bases, the J end lost 8 bases, and 10 bases lay between the germline ends. This CDR3 contains 14 residues. As DNA, the CDR3 is TGTGCCAGCAGCTTAACGAGGGACGATTCACCCCTCCACTTT. This gives the protein CASSLTRDDSPLHF.

This chain links TRBV6-2 or TRBV6-3 with TRBJ1-5, with TRBD1 matching 9 bases. V shed 2 bases and J 6 bases; nucleotides not matched to a gene: 11. The germline V gene encodes CDR1 MNHEY and CDR2 SVGEGT. The CDR3 sequence is 17 residues long. DNA of the CDR3: TGTGCCAGCAGTTACGTACCGGTACAGGGGGCCTTTCAGCCCCAGCATTTT. Its translation: CASSYVPVQGAFQPQHF.